The following is a T cell receptor beta chain sequence with its context. Its antigen is as yet unknown. The data belong to a study of a mutant IDH1 vaccine in newly diagnosed glioma. Study in general: Radiotherapy alone preceded vaccination by 4-6 weeks; alternatively, vaccination started with temozolomide cycles.

There are 17 residues in the CDR3. Germline loops: CDR1 LGHNA, CDR2 YSLEER. V shed 6 bases and J shed 0 bases, with 15 bases lying between them. Time point given: week 47, end of study. Mutant IDH1 20-mer peptide, at 300 ug, made up each vaccine dose, with topical imiquimod. TCRdb keeps only in-frame clones here, not all; method: immunoSEQ multiplex PCR. The sample shows tens of thousands of clones, approximately 75% of them seen only once. The chain is built from TRBV4-3 and TRBJ2-6; unclear D gene. The sequence was obtained from a man aged 50-59 years with glioma. The sequenced sample was PBMCs, obtained from a glioma patient whose treatment included an IDH1 peptide vaccine. This CDR3 reads CASSLNYEASGANVLTF. The CDR3, as DNA: TGCGCCAGCAGTCTTAATTACGAAGCCTCTGGGGCCAACGTCCTGACTTTC.